Listed below are T cell receptor beta chains from one sample, sequenced in a study of blood T cell repertoires in COVID-19. Repertoires were generated with immunoSEQ multiplex PCR, while TCRdb's copy carries only in-frame clones and drops some. The table has 59,000 or so clones, roughly 93% seen once; the top ten hold around 1.5%. Input material: peripheral blood. These TCRs come from a human donor in a cohort sampled during active COVID-19. The CDR3 runs from the conserved cysteine through the conserved F or W. The D gene is left open where the match is weak. Some rows mark clone size as missing; the rest say once, few, many or name a class of expanded clone.

v_gene: TRBV2; abundance: NA; d_gene: NA; j_gene: TRBJ1-5; CDR3nt: TGTGCCGCACGGGGGTTGGATCAGCCCCAGCATTTT; CDR3aa: CAARGLDQPQHF
v_gene: TRBV6-4; abundance: once; d_gene: TRBD1; j_gene: TRBJ2-2; CDR3nt: TGTGCCAGCAGTCCCGGGACAGGGGTCGGCGGGGAGCTGTTTTTT; CDR3aa: CASSPGTGVGGELFF
v_gene: TRBV4-1; abundance: NA; d_gene: TRBD2; j_gene: TRBJ2-7; CDR3nt: TGCGCCAGCACTAGCGGGAGAGCCGAGCAGTACTTC; CDR3aa: CASTSGRAEQYF
v_gene: TRBV6-6; abundance: NA; d_gene: TRBD2; j_gene: TRBJ2-3; CDR3nt: TGTGCCAGCGATGCGGGAGGATATACTAGCACAGATACGCAGTATTTT; CDR3aa: CASDAGGYTSTDTQYF
v_gene: TRBV2; abundance: NA; d_gene: NA; j_gene: TRBJ2-7; CDR3nt: TGTGCCAGCAGGACTAGTGGACTCTACGAGCAGTACTTC; CDR3aa: CASRTSGLYEQYF
v_gene: TRBV7-2; abundance: NA; d_gene: NA; j_gene: TRBJ2-7; CDR3nt: TGTGCCAGCAGCTTAGATTCAGGGGCTGGAGGCGAGCAGTACTTC; CDR3aa: CASSLDSGAGGEQYF
v_gene: TRBV6-2/TRBV6-3; abundance: NA; d_gene: TRBD1; j_gene: TRBJ1-4; CDR3nt: TGTGCCAGCAGTTACGGGCGGCGGGACAGGGCCGAAAAACTGTTTTTT; CDR3aa: CASSYGRRDRAEKLFF
v_gene: TRBV7-9; abundance: once; d_gene: NA; j_gene: TRBJ2-5; CDR3nt: TGTGCCAGCAGCTCTGGGATCATCACAGGGTACCAAGAGACCCAGTACTTC; CDR3aa: CASSSGIITGYQETQYF
v_gene: TRBV5-5; abundance: NA; d_gene: NA; j_gene: TRBJ1-6; CDR3nt: TGTGCCAGCAGCTTGGTGGGGAGGGGGGACTCACCCCTCCACTTT; CDR3aa: CASSLVGRGDSPLHF
v_gene: TRBV7-8; abundance: NA; d_gene: NA; j_gene: TRBJ2-4; CDR3nt: TGTGCCAGCAGCGCGAACAGGGTGGGCATTCAGTACTTC; CDR3aa: CASSANRVGIQYF
v_gene: TRBV6-5; abundance: once; d_gene: TRBD1; j_gene: TRBJ1-5; CDR3nt: TGTGCCAGCAGAGCCAGGGGGGCCGGCAATCAGCCCCAGCATTTT; CDR3aa: CASRARGAGNQPQHF
v_gene: TRBV18; abundance: NA; d_gene: NA; j_gene: TRBJ2-1; CDR3nt: TGTGCCAGCTCACCGGTTTCGGGGATGTACAATGAGCAGTTCTTC; CDR3aa: CASSPVSGMYNEQFF
v_gene: TRBV5-1; abundance: NA; d_gene: NA; j_gene: TRBJ1-1; CDR3nt: TGCGCCAGCAGCTTGGGGAGGGCGGCTGAAGCTTTCTTT; CDR3aa: CASSLGRAAEAFF
v_gene: TRBV5-4; abundance: NA; d_gene: NA; j_gene: TRBJ2-1; CDR3nt: TGTGCCAGCAGCTTCCAGGGGACCGATGAGCAGTTCTTC; CDR3aa: CASSFQGTDEQFF
v_gene: TRBV27; abundance: NA; d_gene: TRBD1; j_gene: TRBJ2-7; CDR3nt: TGTGCCAGCAGTTTATTCGCAGGGGGAAATTACGAGCAGTACTTC; CDR3aa: CASSLFAGGNYEQYF
v_gene: TRBV19; abundance: NA; d_gene: TRBD1; j_gene: TRBJ2-1; CDR3nt: TGTGCCAGTAGTGCGGACAGGGCGCTCAATGAGCAGTTCTTC; CDR3aa: CASSADRALNEQFF
v_gene: TRBV28; abundance: NA; d_gene: NA; j_gene: TRBJ1-6; CDR3nt: TGTGCCAGCAGTTGGGACACCAAAGCCTATAATTCACCCCTCCACTTT; CDR3aa: CASSWDTKAYNSPLHF
v_gene: TRBV28; abundance: NA; d_gene: NA; j_gene: TRBJ2-5; CDR3nt: TGTGCCAGCAGTTTGAGGGTCAGGGGAGAGACCCAGTACTTC; CDR3aa: CASSLRVRGETQYF
v_gene: TRBV7-3; abundance: NA; d_gene: NA; j_gene: TRBJ2-3; CDR3nt: TGTGCCAGCAGCTTAACGACTAGGTTTGCAGATACGCAGTATTTT; CDR3aa: CASSLTTRFADTQYF
v_gene: TRBV18; abundance: NA; d_gene: NA; j_gene: TRBJ2-7; CDR3nt: TGTGCCAGCTCACCACAGTATGGTCAGATCTACGAGCAGTACTTC; CDR3aa: CASSPQYGQIYEQYF
v_gene: TRBV3-1/TRBV3-2; abundance: NA; d_gene: NA; j_gene: TRBJ2-5; CDR3nt: TGTGCCAGCAGGACGGGGGAGACCCAGTACTTC; CDR3aa: CASRTGETQYF
v_gene: TRBV6-5; abundance: NA; d_gene: NA; j_gene: TRBJ1-5; CDR3nt: TGTGCCAGCAGTTCAAACCCGGGACACCACAATCAGCCCCAGCATTTT; CDR3aa: CASSSNPGHHNQPQHF
v_gene: TRBV7-6; abundance: once; d_gene: TRBD2; j_gene: TRBJ2-5; CDR3nt: TGTGCCAGCAGCACCCCTAGCGGGAGTCCAGAGACCCAGTACTTC; CDR3aa: CASSTPSGSPETQYF
v_gene: TRBV9; abundance: NA; d_gene: TRBD2; j_gene: TRBJ2-2; CDR3nt: TGTGCCAGCAGCCCTACCGGGGGGTCCGGGGAGCTGTTTTTT; CDR3aa: CASSPTGGSGELFF
v_gene: TRBV28; abundance: NA; d_gene: NA; j_gene: TRBJ2-7; CDR3nt: TGTGCCAGCAGTTTAAATAAGCGGGAGCAGTACTTC; CDR3aa: CASSLNKREQYF
v_gene: TRBV11-2; abundance: once; d_gene: TRBD1; j_gene: TRBJ2-1; CDR3nt: TGTGCCAGCAGCCGCAGGGGGCAGTACAATGAGCAGTTCTTC; CDR3aa: CASSRRGQYNEQFF
v_gene: TRBV7-2; abundance: NA; d_gene: TRBD2; j_gene: TRBJ2-7; CDR3nt: TGTGCCAGCAGCTCGGCGGGTAGCGGGATAATAGTATACGAGCAGTACTTC; CDR3aa: CASSSAGSGIIVYEQYF
v_gene: TRBV4-1; abundance: NA; d_gene: NA; j_gene: TRBJ2-3; CDR3nt: TGCGCCAGCAGCCAAGAAGTTAGCAGCCATTACACAGATACGCAGTATTTT; CDR3aa: CASSQEVSSHYTDTQYF
v_gene: TRBV29-1; abundance: NA; d_gene: TRBD1; j_gene: TRBJ2-5; CDR3nt: TGCAGCGTTCGACAGGGAGAGACCCAGTACTTC; CDR3aa: CSVRQGETQYF